A single sample gave rise to the 28 T cell receptor beta chains below, sequenced in a study of blood T cells in healthy people across ages (dated by TCRdb to between 2015 and 2017). The library came from 5' RACE. TCRdb records Illumina HiSeq 2500 as the sequencer. A second PCR of about 7 to 12 cycles was performed with a sample-barcoded 5' primer and a J-beta primer mix. The public sequencing data were trimmed at Q25 with fastp and processed into clonotypes with MiXCR by TCRdb, which kept only in-frame beta chains. Each entry merges the rows of one CDR3 protein and shows their most common DNA and genes. This sample is represented by about 1.4 million distinct CDR3 sequences; approximately 60% of them were singletons. The top ten clones comprise over 5.5% of the sample. The specimen was blood. These receptors were taken from a man younger than 35 in good health.

This rearrangement joins TRBV7-9 to TRBJ2-5; 8 nucleotides align to TRBD1. CDR3 length: 14 amino acids. Looked up from germline, CDR1 is SEHNR and CDR2 is FQNEAQ (reference sequence). J gave up 0 bases and V 4 bases, and 1 base lay outside the gene matches. CDR3 residues: CASSSQGDQETQYF. The CDR3 DNA follows: TGTGCCAGCAGCTCACAGGGGGACCAAGAGACCCAGTACTTC.

This clonotype was observed a few times. The chain is built from TRBV20-1 and TRBJ2-1; D is perhaps TRBD1 or TRBD2 (5 bases each). The length of the CDR3 is 15 residues. The V gene lost 5 bases and the J gene lost 1 base, with 15 bases spanning the gap. Germline V lookup: CDR1 DFQATT, CDR2 SNEGSKA (reference sequence). CDR3 DNA sequence: TGCAGTGCTGAGAACCGGGGCAGGTCCTACAATGAGCAGTTCTTC. Its protein is CSAENRGRSYNEQFF.

The chain joins TRBV20-1 to TRBJ2-1; D may correspond to TRBD1 or TRBD2 (5 bases each). V lost 2 bases and J lost 4, with 9 bases in between. Germline V gives CDR1 DFQATT, CDR2 SNEGSKA (reference sequence). The CDR3 is made up of 13 amino acids. CDR3 nucleotides: TGCAGTGCTAGAAGGAGGACATACAATGAGCAGTTCTTC. It codes for CSARRRTYNEQFF.

The chain has TRBV24-1 and TRBJ2-5; possible D gene TRBD2, 6 bases. This CDR3 comprises 12 residues. The V gene lost 4 bases and the J gene lost 4 bases, with 6 bases spanning the gap. Germline V gene sequence: CDR1 KGHDR, CDR2 SFDVKD. The CDR3 reads CATSEGGETQYF. Written as DNA, the CDR3 is TGTGCCACCAGTGAGGGGGGAGAGACCCAGTACTTC.

The chain employs TRBV24-1 and TRBJ1-5; no clear D. Germline CDR1 and CDR2: KGHDR and SFDVKD. V lost 6 bases to trimming and J lost 1 base, with 15 bases between them. CDR3 length: 16 amino acids. CDR3 loop: CATSQTHRGSNQPQHF. Written as DNA, the CDR3 is TGTGCCACCAGTCAGACACACCGAGGGAGCAATCAGCCCCAGCATTTT.

There are a few counts of this clonotype. The chain combines TRBV6-6 with TRBJ1-5; a weak D match, TRBD1 (6 bases). This CDR3 region has 15 residues. The V and J ends lost 5 bases and 1 base respectively, with 12 bases between them. Germline CDR1 is MNHNY and CDR2 is SVGAGI (reference sequence). CDR3 sequence (DNA): TGTGCCAGCAGTGCAGGGGTGGTGAGCAATCAGCCCCAGCATTTT. Its translation: CASSAGVVSNQPQHF.

The CDR3 sequence is CASSQETGTKTQYF. CDR3 sequence (DNA): TGCGCCAGCAGCCAAGAAACAGGGACAAAGACCCAGTACTTC. The J gene is TRBJ2-5, the V gene TRBV4-1, with D possibly TRBD1 on 6 matching bases. Germline CDR1 MGHRA, CDR2 YSYEKL. The V and J ends lost 0 bases and 6 bases respectively, with 11 bases between them. The CDR3 consists of 14 residues.

This sequence joins TRBV10-3 and TRBJ2-3; tentative D call: TRBD2 (5 bases). There are 14 residues in the CDR3. Trimming removed 5 bases from V and 3 bases from J, with 12 bases in between. Germline V gene lookup returns CDR1 ENHRY and CDR2 SYGVKD. CDR3 protein: CAISWESGTDTQYF. CDR3 nucleotide sequence: TGTGCCATCAGTTGGGAGTCGGGGACAGATACGCAGTATTTT.

The gene calls are TRBV10-3 and TRBJ1-5; tentative D call: TRBD1 (6 bases). The CDR3 length is 15 residues. Deletions cut 2 bases from V and 4 bases from J, with 12 bases between. The V gene's germline CDR1 is ENHRY and CDR2 SYGVKD. The CDR3 DNA is TGTGCCATCAGTGAGGATCGAGGGGGAAATCAGCCCCAGCATTTT. It translates to CAISEDRGGNQPQHF.

The V and J genes are TRBV4-2 and TRBJ2-5; TRBD2 matches 8 bases. Judging by the DNA end, TRBJ2-7 fits better; the J call may be wrong. The V gene's germline CDR1 is LGHNA and CDR2 YNFKEQ. This CDR3 spans 15 amino acids. CDR3 loop: CASSHYSGDVYEQYF. The DNA for the CDR3 is TGTGCCAGCAGCCATTATAGCGGGGATGTATACGAGCAGTACTTC.

The chain uses TRBV20-1 and TRBJ1-1; D uncertain. Germline CDR1 DFQATT, CDR2 SNEGSKA (reference sequence). The V and J ends lost 0 bases and 1 base respectively, with 15 bases between them. This CDR3 has 16 amino acids. The CDR3 nucleotides read TGCAGTGCTAGAGATCCTTCCTCAACTTCGAACACTGAAGCTTTCTTT. Protein: CSARDPSSTSNTEAFF.

As concerns this clonotype: Sequence at one end of the junction differs from germline and may be a read error. The CDR3: CAGSLPTSEQYF. CDR3 DNA: TGTGCCGGCAGTTTGCCCACGTCCGAGCAGTACTTC. The rearrangement joins TRBV28 to TRBJ2-4; D is unclear. The DNA matches TRBJ2-7 better at its end, which makes the J call doubtful. The length of the CDR3 is 12 residues. CDR1 is MDHEN and CDR2 is SYDVKM in the germline V gene.

This clonotype was recorded many times. This chain uses TRBV12-5 with TRBJ2-5; possibly TRBD1 or TRBD2 for D (6 bases each). This CDR3 spans 13 amino acids. The germline CDR1 and CDR2 sequences are LGHNT and FRNRAP. The V end lost 9 bases, the J end lost 1 base, and 12 bases lay between the germline ends. CDR3 sequence: CASRRGTQETQYF. The CDR3 coding sequence is TGTGCTAGCCGGAGGGGGACCCAAGAGACCCAGTACTTC.

V usage is TRBV20-1 and J usage is TRBJ2-1; D is perhaps TRBD1 or TRBD2 (5 bases each). Germline V gives CDR1 DFQATT, CDR2 SNEGSKA (reference sequence). CDR3 size: 12 residues. V was pared by 6 bases and J by 8 bases, with 14 bases between. The DNA for the CDR3 is TGCAGTGCGGACGGGGCTTGGGATGAGCAGTTCTTC. It encodes CSADGAWDEQFF.

V gene TRBV5-5 combines with J gene TRBJ2-3; TRBD1 matches 10 bases. Germline CDR1 reads SGHKS; CDR2 reads YYEKEE (reference sequence). The V segment lost 4 bases and the J segment 5 bases; nucleotides outside the gene matches: 7. This CDR3 is built from 15 residues. CDR3 sequence reads: CASSPGTGAIDTQYF. The CDR3 coding sequence is TGTGCCAGCAGCCCCGGGACAGGGGCCATAGATACGCAGTATTTT.

In its sample, this clonotype was seen a few times. This chain joins TRBV18 and TRBJ2-5; unclear D gene. The ends were cut back, 4 bases at V and 1 base at J, with 10 bases in the middle. The CDR3 sequence is 14 residues long. CDR1 and CDR2 (germline): KGHSH, LQKENI. CDR3 in DNA: TGTGCCAGCTCACTCGACTTGACCCAAGAGACCCAGTACTTC. Translation: CASSLDLTQETQYF.

The chain is built from TRBV12-3 or TRBV12-4 and TRBJ2-7, with 7 bases matching TRBD1. Germline trimming cut 5 bases from V and 4 bases from J; bases unmatched to any gene: 11. The CDR3 spans 15 residues. In DNA form, the CDR3 reads TGTGCCAGCAGTCCCGGGGTACAGGGGAGTTACGAGCAGTACTTC. Its protein is CASSPGVQGSYEQYF.

This clonotype has more than one count but fewer than ten. This CDR3 is CSVGPLPSTTNYGYTF. In nucleotides, the CDR3 is TGCAGCGTTGGCCCTCTCCCGTCCACAACTAACTATGGCTACACCTTC. The V call is TRBV29-1, the J call TRBJ1-2, with no clear D. The CDR3 sequence is 16 residues long. Trimming left V 4 bases short and J 0 bases short, with 18 bases between. Germline-derived CDR1 and CDR2 are SQVTM and ANQGSEA. Together with reference TRBV29-1 and TRBJ1-2, the CDR3 gives the full variable domain: SAVISQKPSRDICQRGTSLTIQCQVDSQVTMMFWYRQQPGQSLTLIATANQGSEATYESGFVIDKFPISRPNLTFSTLTVSNMSPEDSSIYLCSVGPLPSTTNYGYTFGSGTRLTVV.

The DNA of the CDR3 is TGTGCCAGCAGGGAACGACAGTTTGGAGTTCAGTACTTC. It is translated as CASRERQFGVQYF. V gene TRBV25-1 combines with J gene TRBJ2-4, with D maybe TRBD1 (5 bases). The CDR3 totals 13 residues. Trimming shortened V by 6 bases and J by 11 bases, and 17 bases separated the two germline ends. Germline CDR1 is MGHDK and CDR2 is SYGVNS.

J is TRBJ2-7 and V is TRBV6-6; D is possibly TRBD1 (5 bases). Looked up from germline, CDR1 is MNHNY and CDR2 is SVGAGI (reference sequence). Trimming cost V 0 bases and J 5 bases, with 14 bases left between them. There are 15 residues in the CDR3. CDR3 loop: CASSYSIIRADEQYF. The CDR3, as DNA: TGTGCCAGCAGTTACTCGATCATCAGGGCTGACGAGCAGTACTTC.

This clonotype appeared a single time. V is TRBV25-1 and J is TRBJ1-2, with D possibly being TRBD1 (5 bases). The germline V gene has CDR1 MGHDK and CDR2 SYGVNS. The CDR3 sequence is 15 residues long. Trimming left V 1 base short and J 5 bases short, with 14 bases between. The CDR3: CASSEFRVGEYGYTF. CDR3 nucleotide sequence: TGTGCCAGCAGTGAATTTCGGGTGGGGGAATATGGCTACACCTTC.

The rearrangement joins TRBV12-3 or TRBV12-4 to TRBJ2-7, with D unresolved. The CDR3 loop spans 16 amino acids. Trimming pared 3 bases from V and 2 bases from J, leaving 17 bases between. Written as DNA, the CDR3 is TGTGCCAGCAGTTTCCCTTCGGCTCCCGTTACCTACGAGCAGTACTTC. It translates to CASSFPSAPVTYEQYF.

The chain carries TRBV7-8 and TRBJ2-1; 7 nucleotides align to TRBD2. Trimming cost V 4 bases and J 9 bases; bases outside gene matches: 18. The CDR3 runs to 17 residues. Germline V gives CDR1 SGHVS, CDR2 FQNEAQ. CDR3 nucleotide sequence: TGTGCCAGCAGCTCGACGCCACGGGGGGTCCAAGGCACTGAGCAGTTCTTC. It codes for CASSSTPRGVQGTEQFF.

The V and J genes are TRBV4-1 and TRBJ2-5, with D perhaps assigned TRBD1 or TRBD2 (5 bases each). This CDR3 comprises 14 residues. With 4 bases removed from V and 5 bases from J, the gap between germline ends came to 14 bases. Germline values: CDR1 MGHRA, CDR2 YSYEKL. The CDR3 DNA reads as TGCGCCAGCAGCCTTTCCGGGACCACGGAGACCCAGTACTTC. Translating gives CASSLSGTTETQYF.

The V and J genes are TRBV5-5 and TRBJ2-2; D remains unclear. V lost 2 bases, J lost 4 bases, and 12 bases lay in between. Germline V CDR1 and CDR2: SGHKS, YYEKEE (reference sequence). The CDR3 runs to 15 residues. Here the CDR3 reads CASSFPLLGTGELFF. The CDR3, as DNA: TGTGCCAGCAGCTTTCCATTATTGGGCACCGGGGAGCTGTTTTTT.

The J gene is TRBJ2-6, the V gene TRBV11-2; D is possibly TRBD1 (5 bases). V dropped 5 bases and J dropped 2 bases, with 13 bases sitting between them. Looked up from germline, CDR1 is SGHAT and CDR2 is FQNNGV. The length of the CDR3 is 16 residues. CDR3 residues: CASSRQGIPGANVLTF. The CDR3 DNA follows: TGTGCCAGCAGCCGTCAGGGAATTCCTGGGGCCAACGTCCTGACTTTC. The variable domain in full, completed from reference TRBV11-2 and TRBJ2-6, reads EAGVAQSPRYKIIEKRQSVAFWCNPISGHATLYWYQQILGQGPKLLIQFQNNGVVDDSQLPKDRFSAERLKGVDSTLKIQPAKLEDSAVYLCASSRQGIPGANVLTFGAGSRLTVL.

Comment on this clonotype: This likely comes from a read error, as the CDR3 has no conserved phenylalanine or tryptophan at its end. V is TRBV12-3 or TRBV12-4 and J is TRBJ2-6; no definite D call. The CDR3 is 14 amino acids. Trimming cost V 3 bases and J 2 bases, with 5 bases left between them. The CDR3 coding sequence is TGTGCCAGCAGTTTGGGTGCTGGGGCCAACGTCCTGACTCTC. It translates to CASSLGAGANVLTL.

V and J are TRBV15 and TRBJ1-2; D possibly corresponds to TRBD1 (5 bases). The V end was cut by 0 bases, the J end by 3 bases, with 11 bases between. In germline, CDR1 is LNHNV, CDR2 YYDKDF (reference sequence). The CDR3 consists of 15 residues. The CDR3 DNA sequence: TGTGCCACCAGCAGAGATCTGAGGGACCACTATGGCTACACCTTC. It translates to CATSRDLRDHYGYTF.